This entry describes one T cell receptor beta chain. The CDR3 loop spans 16 amino acids. Germline CDR1 and CDR2: SGHTA and FQGNSA. Trimming shortened V by 2 bases and J by 3 bases, and 13 bases separated the two germline ends. TCRdb's copy holds only in-frame clones and misses some; the assay was immunoSEQ multiplex PCR. The profile covers approximately 140,000 clones, with 94% appearing a single time and about an eighth taken by the ten largest. These data originate in a study of control samples from healthy donors and cancer patients. The TCR originated in a man aged 35 to 55 in good health. The chain carries TRBV7-2 and TRBJ1-4; weak D call: TRBD1 (5 bases). The sample comprised blood. CDR3 loop: CASSLRSTAPNEKLFF. CDR3 DNA: TGTGCCAGCAGCTTACGCTCGACAGCCCCTAATGAAAAACTGTTTTTT.